This T cell receptor (beta chain) was retrieved from a study of response to subunit inactivated influenza vaccine. TCRdb itself ran the RT-PCR reads through MiXCR, one entry per CDR3 protein. Among about 780,000 distinct CDR3 sequences, around 18% were seen once, and the ten largest hold about a tenth. V gave up 5 bases and J gave up 6 bases; unmatched junction bases: 3. The germline V gene has CDR1 SGHTA and CDR2 FQGNSA. This CDR3 contains 13 residues. This clonotype turned up a few times. The genes are TRBV7-2 and TRBJ1-4, with TRBD1 matching 7 bases. The receptor's source is a man in his fifties who received an inactivated influenza vaccine. The specimen was PBMCs from blood, collected roughly 5 days after vaccination. The chain's CDR3 is CASSAQGYEKLFF. The CDR3 DNA reads as TGTGCCAGCAGCGCACAGGGGTATGAAAAACTGTTTTTT.